The 2 T cell receptor beta chains listed next were all sequenced from one sample in a study of T cell repertoires in cytomegalovirus infection. TCRdb reprocessed the reads with MiXCR, giving one entry per CDR3 protein. The table includes 150,000 to 200,000 distinct CDR3 sequences, over 13% detected once. The sample comprised PBMCs. All receptors come from a human donor in good health (CMV status not recorded). Some clones in this sample may be carry-over from other donors' samples.

This clonotype appeared a single time. This is likely a read error, given that the CDR3 carries no conserved phenylalanine or tryptophan at its end. CDR3 DNA sequence: TGTGCCAGCAGGACAGGGGGCTACGAGCAGTACCTC. As protein: CASRTGGYEQYL. The chain links TRBV25-1 to TRBJ2-7, with TRBD1 identical over 9 bases. Germline trimming cut 6 bases from V and 3 bases from J; bases unmatched to any gene: 0. The CDR3 is 12 amino acids. Per germline, CDR1 MGHDK and CDR2 SYGVNS.

This clonotype was recorded many times. This chain links TRBV7-9 with TRBJ1-1; the D is unclear. Germline V gene data show CDR1 as SEHNR and CDR2 as FQNEAQ (reference sequence). The CDR3 runs 15 residues. Trimming removed 1 base from V and 6 bases from J, with 15 bases in between. CDR3 amino acids: CASSLVTGVRAEAFF. The CDR3 DNA is TGTGCCAGCAGCTTAGTGACCGGGGTCCGGGCTGAAGCTTTCTTT.